This T cell receptor (beta chain) was captured in a study of post-analysis software for immune sequencing data. Study at large: Progressive-relapsing, secondary progressive and relapsing-remitting multiple sclerosis were among the disease courses included.

The study, taken as a whole, reports: In patients, roughly five TRBV segments were more frequent than in controls, with TRBV5-6, TRBV5-1 and TRBV20-1 among them. Those samples that were prepared in the same batch co-clustered strongly by F measure. Diversity measured as normalized Chao1 was significantly lower in multiple sclerosis patients than in controls.

A note on this clonotype: Its antigen is not known.

Libraries were made from TCR beta cDNA, and they carried unique molecular identifiers. Yield was approximately 500,000 cDNA molecules from around 0.96 to 9.9 million T cells. TCRdb redid the calling of the PCR reads with MiXCR, one entry per CDR3 protein. The sample lists about 430,000 distinct CDR3 sequences; over 30% were seen once. Trimming removed 4 bases at V and 5 bases at J, with 17 bases between. This CDR3 has 15 residues. CDR1 MGHDK and CDR2 SYGVNS come from the germline V gene. The chain links TRBV25-1 to TRBJ2-5, with D tentatively TRBD2 (6 bases). This receptor was identified in a girl aged 2-10 years with multiple sclerosis. The sample comprised blood. The CDR3: CASSADRGNLETQYF. CDR3 nucleotide sequence: TGTGCCAGCAGTGCGGATCGGGGGAATTTGGAGACCCAGTACTTC.